The clone carrying this T cell receptor beta chain showed up many times. What it recognizes is unknown. The CDR3 is 14 amino acids. CDR1 and CDR2 (germline): SGDLS, YYNGEE. V trimming: 0 bases; J trimming: 5 bases; junction bases outside the gene matches: 5. The data are from a study of beta chain bispecific antibodies for T cell cancers. Broader study findings: Most targeted TRBV signal came from the leukemia cell line cells, not normal T cells.

Unique molecular identifier barcodes measured each clonotype's abundance. TCRdb reprocessed the 5' RACE reads with MiXCR, giving one entry per CDR3 protein. The data show 20,000 to 25,000 distinct CDR3 sequences, roughly 2.6% seen once. Expansion lasted two to four days, with either anti-CD3 antibody OKT3 or CD3/CD28 beads. What was sequenced was healthy donor T cells cultured with leukemia cells. The receptor was isolated from a human donor in good health. Some clones in this sample may be carry-over from other donors' samples. This rearrangement joins TRBV9 to TRBJ2-7; 7 nucleotides align to TRBD1. CDR3 sequence reads: CASSVEQGTDEQYF. The CDR3, as DNA: TGTGCCAGCAGCGTAGAACAGGGGACGGACGAGCAGTACTTC.